The following is a T cell receptor (beta chain) sequence with its context. The data were taken from a study of blood T cells in healthy people across ages. CDR3 length: 16 amino acids. The germline V and J ends were trimmed by 5 bases and 8 bases, with 19 bases remaining between them. Per the germline V gene, CDR1 is MNHEY and CDR2 is SMNVEV (reference sequence). A second roughly 6 to 12 cycle PCR used barcoded and J-beta primers. Tagging of each cDNA molecule was performed by a template-switch adaptor with 12 random nucleotides. TCRdb called the 5' RACE reads again in MiXCR, with one record for every CDR3 protein. This table holds roughly 730,000 distinct CDR3 sequences, roughly 50% found once.

The clonotype comes from a man in his forties in good health. What was sequenced was blood. The chain has TRBV27 and TRBJ2-6; D remains unclear. In nucleotides, the CDR3 is TGTGCCAGCAGTCTCTTGGCAGGCCCCAGTCCCAACGTCCTGACTTTC. It yields the protein CASSLLAGPSPNVLTF. Looking up the rest from reference TRBV27 and TRBJ2-6 gives the full variable domain: EAQVTQNPRYLITVTGKKLTVTCSQNMNHEYMSWYRQDPGLGLRQIYYSMNVEVTDKGDVPEGYKVSRKEKRNFPLILESPSPNQTSLYFCASSLLAGPSPNVLTFGAGSRLTVL.